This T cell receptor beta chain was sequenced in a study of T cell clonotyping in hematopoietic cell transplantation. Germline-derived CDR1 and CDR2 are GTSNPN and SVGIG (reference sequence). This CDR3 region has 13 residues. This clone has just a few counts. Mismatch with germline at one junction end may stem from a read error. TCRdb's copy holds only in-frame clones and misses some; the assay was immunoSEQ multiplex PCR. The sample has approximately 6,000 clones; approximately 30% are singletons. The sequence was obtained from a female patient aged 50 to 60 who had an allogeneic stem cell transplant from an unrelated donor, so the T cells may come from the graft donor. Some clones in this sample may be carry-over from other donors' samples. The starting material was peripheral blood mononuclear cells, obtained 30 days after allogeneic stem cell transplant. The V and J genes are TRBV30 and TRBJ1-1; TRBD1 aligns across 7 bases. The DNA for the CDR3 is TGTGCCTGGATAGTACAGGGGAACCCTGAAGCTTTCTTT. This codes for CAWIVQGNPEAFF.